These T cell receptor beta chains were read from a single sample in a study of CD8 T cells in Susac syndrome. TCRdb reanalysed the immunoSEQ multiplex PCR reads using MiXCR and keeps one entry per CDR3 protein. Among about 200,000 distinct CDR3 sequences, over 75% were seen once, and the ten largest hold 0.087%. The sequenced sample consisted of CD4+ T cells from PBMCs. The source of these receptors is a human donor with Susac syndrome. The CDR3 runs from the conserved cysteine through the conserved F or W. The D gene is left open where the match is weak. Where a row states a size, it is once, few, many or the class of an expanded clone; other rows omit it.

size: .
J: TRBJ2-3
D: .
V: TRBV7-2
length: 13
DNA: TGTGCCAGCACCACGCTAGCATCGGATACGCAGTATTTT
CDR3: CASTTLASDTQYF

size: .
J: TRBJ1-5
D: TRBD1
V: TRBV20-1
length: 14
DNA: TGCAGTGCTAGAAGACAGGGCGCAAATCAGCCCCAGCATTTT
CDR3: CSARRQGANQPQHF

size: .
J: TRBJ2-7
D: TRBD2
V: TRBV5-1
length: 15
DNA: TGCGCCAGCAGCACAGCGGGGGGGGTCGCCTACGAGCAGTACTTC
CDR3: CASSTAGGVAYEQYF

size: .
J: TRBJ2-7
D: .
V: TRBV14
length: 15
DNA: TGTGCCAGCAGCCAAGCGGAGAGGGGCTACTACGAGCAGTACTTC
CDR3: CASSQAERGYYEQYF

size: .
J: TRBJ1-1
D: .
V: TRBV4-1
length: 16
DNA: TGCGCCAGCAGCCAAGGTCCCACCATGGGGTACACTGAAGCTTTCTTT
CDR3: CASSQGPTMGYTEAFF

size: .
J: TRBJ1-4
D: TRBD1
V: TRBV4-1
length: 15
DNA: TGCGCCAGCAGCCTACCCCAGGGGGCTAATGAAAAACTGTTTTTT
CDR3: CASSLPQGANEKLFF

size: .
J: TRBJ1-1
D: .
V: TRBV7-9
length: 14
DNA: TGTGCCAGCAGCTTAGTTCCAGCGAACACTGAAGCTTTCTTT
CDR3: CASSLVPANTEAFF

size: .
J: TRBJ2-5
D: .
V: TRBV3-1
length: 15
DNA: TGTGCCAGCAGCCAAGAGAGGGGTTGGTCGGAGACCCAGTACTTC
CDR3: CASSQERGWSETQYF

size: .
J: TRBJ2-4
D: TRBD1
V: TRBV7-9
length: 17
DNA: TGTGCCAGCAGCGTAAGCCACAGGGGGCGAGTCAAAAACATTCAGTACTTC
CDR3: CASSVSHRGRVKNIQYF

size: .
J: TRBJ1-1
D: .
V: TRBV19
length: 18
DNA: TGTGCCAGTAGTATGGGACCCACAAAATCGCCCCTGAACACTGAAGCTTTCTTT
CDR3: CASSMGPTKSPLNTEAFF

size: .
J: TRBJ2-1
D: TRBD2
V: TRBV5-1
length: 16
DNA: TGCGCCAGCAGCTCCCAGGGCCAGCGGGGGTTGAATGAGCAGTTCTTC
CDR3: CASSSQGQRGLNEQFF

size: .
J: TRBJ1-2
D: .
V: TRBV10-3
length: 15
DNA: TGTGCCATCGGTCCTGAACCGGGACAAGGAAATGGCTACACCTTC
CDR3: CAIGPEPGQGNGYTF

size: .
J: TRBJ1-2
D: .
V: TRBV6-1
length: 13
DNA: TGTGCCAGCAGTGAAGCAGGGAACTATGGCTACACCTTC
CDR3: CASSEAGNYGYTF

size: .
J: TRBJ1-2
D: TRBD1
V: TRBV28
length: 14
DNA: TGTGCCAGCAGTTTACTGACAGGGGACTATGGCTACACCTTC
CDR3: CASSLLTGDYGYTF

size: .
J: TRBJ1-2
D: .
V: TRBV3-1
length: 14
DNA: TGTGCCAGCAGCCAAGAATCAGGAAGCTATGGCTACACCTTC
CDR3: CASSQESGSYGYTF

size: .
J: TRBJ2-5
D: .
V: TRBV9
length: 16
DNA: TGTGCCAGCAGCCTAGGTAGGCAGGCGGCTCCAGCGACCCAGTACTTC
CDR3: CASSLGRQAAPATQYF

size: .
J: TRBJ2-3
D: .
V: TRBV29-1
length: 12
DNA: TGCAGCGTTGAAGATCCTGGCGATACGCAGTATTTT
CDR3: CSVEDPGDTQYF

size: .
J: TRBJ2-1
D: .
V: TRBV10-1
length: 15
DNA: TGCGCCAGCAGTGAGTCCCGTTCCTCCTACAATGAGCAGTTCTTC
CDR3: CASSESRSSYNEQFF

size: .
J: TRBJ2-3
D: .
V: TRBV30
length: 11
DNA: TGTGCCTGGAGCCAAGGTGGTACGCAGTATTTT
CDR3: CAWSQGGTQYF

size: .
J: TRBJ2-3
D: TRBD1
V: TRBV11-2
length: 16
DNA: TGTGCCAGCAGCTTAGATCCGGGACAGGACACAGATACGCAGTATTTT
CDR3: CASSLDPGQDTDTQYF

size: .
J: TRBJ1-5
D: TRBD1
V: TRBV2
length: 16
DNA: TGTGCCAGCAGTGAGGACAGGGGCGATGGCAATCAGCCCCAGCATTTT
CDR3: CASSEDRGDGNQPQHF

size: .
J: TRBJ1-6
D: TRBD1
V: TRBV6-1
length: 15
DNA: TGTGCCAGCAGTGAAGGGACAGGGTACGGATCACCCCTCCACTTT
CDR3: CASSEGTGYGSPLHF

size: .
J: TRBJ1-2
D: .
V: TRBV10-3
length: 16
DNA: TGTGCCATCAGTGGGAGACAGGAACCCAAATACTATGGCTACACCTTC
CDR3: CAISGRQEPKYYGYTF

size: .
J: TRBJ2-2
D: TRBD1
V: TRBV4-1
length: 19
DNA: TGCGCCAGCAGCCCTCTTACGGGACAGGGGGCAACCCTCACCGGGGAGCTGTTTTTT
CDR3: CASSPLTGQGATLTGELFF

size: .
J: TRBJ1-5
D: .
V: TRBV5-6
length: 14
DNA: TGTGCCAGCAGCCGTGGACAGATCAATCAGCCCCAGCATTTT
CDR3: CASSRGQINQPQHF

size: .
J: TRBJ1-1
D: .
V: TRBV28
length: 14
DNA: TGTGCCAGCAGCGGGCCCCCGTTGGACACTGAAGCTTTCTTT
CDR3: CASSGPPLDTEAFF

size: .
J: TRBJ1-1
D: .
V: TRBV5-1
length: 13
DNA: TGCGCCAGCAGTCCTCGGACGAACACTGAAGTTTTCTTT
CDR3: CASSPRTNTEVFF

size: .
J: TRBJ1-4
D: TRBD1
V: TRBV29-1
length: 13
DNA: TGCAGCGTTGGACAGGGACCTAATGAAAAACTGTTTTTT
CDR3: CSVGQGPNEKLFF

size: .
J: TRBJ1-1
D: .
V: TRBV7-9
length: 14
DNA: TGTGCCAGCAGTCTGCTTGGGTTGAACACTGAAGCTTTCTTT
CDR3: CASSLLGLNTEAFF

size: .
J: TRBJ1-3
D: .
V: TRBV4-1
length: 14
DNA: TGCGCCAGCAGCCAAGGCCACTCTGGAAACACCATATATTTT
CDR3: CASSQGHSGNTIYF

size: .
J: TRBJ1-2
D: .
V: TRBV9
length: 16
DNA: TGTGCCAGCAGCTCCTCGCCTTACAGGGCTAACTATGGCTACACCTTC
CDR3: CASSSSPYRANYGYTF

size: .
J: TRBJ2-2
D: TRBD2
V: TRBV20-1
length: 15
DNA: TGCAGTGCCCTTCTAGCGGGAGTTGACACCGGGGAGCTGTTTTTT
CDR3: CSALLAGVDTGELFF

size: .
J: TRBJ1-2
D: .
V: TRBV29-1
length: 11
DNA: TGCAGCGTACAGGGAACGGACGGCTACACCTTC
CDR3: CSVQGTDGYTF

size: .
J: TRBJ2-4
D: .
V: TRBV15
length: 13
DNA: TGTGCCACCAGCACAACAGCCAAAAACATTCAGTACTTC
CDR3: CATSTTAKNIQYF

size: once
J: TRBJ2-7
D: .
V: TRBV12-3/TRBV12-4
length: 11
DNA: TGTGCCAGCAGCCCTGGGGGGCAGGCGAACTTC
CDR3: CASSPGGQANF

size: .
J: TRBJ1-5
D: .
V: TRBV12-3/TRBV12-4
length: 13
DNA: TGTGCCAGCAGTTCAGGAGTCAATCAGCCCCAGCATTTT
CDR3: CASSSGVNQPQHF

size: .
J: TRBJ2-2
D: TRBD2
V: TRBV20-1
length: 17
DNA: TGCAGTGCTAGGGCCCCGGGGACTAGGGCAAACACCGGGGAGCTGTTTTTT
CDR3: CSARAPGTRANTGELFF

size: .
J: TRBJ2-7
D: TRBD2
V: TRBV20-1
length: 14
DNA: TGCAGTGCTCCCACTAGCGGGGGTTACTACGAGCAGTACTTC
CDR3: CSAPTSGGYYEQYF

size: .
J: TRBJ2-6
D: .
V: TRBV4-2
length: 18
DNA: TGTGCCAGCAGCCCAACCCCGGGACAAAGCTCTGGGGCCAACGTCCTGACTTTC
CDR3: CASSPTPGQSSGANVLTF

size: .
J: TRBJ1-1
D: .
V: TRBV4-1
length: 15
DNA: TGCGCCAGCAGCCAAGCTTCAGACGTGTTAGCTGAAGCTTTCTTT
CDR3: CASSQASDVLAEAFF

size: once
J: TRBJ2-7
D: TRBD2
V: TRBV20-1
length: 15
DNA: TGCAGTGCCCCCCGACTAGCGGGGGGGATCGACGAGCAGTACTTC
CDR3: CSAPRLAGGIDEQYF

size: .
J: TRBJ2-4
D: TRBD2
V: TRBV9
length: 17
DNA: TGTGCCAGCAGCGTAGGGGGGGGAAGCAGGCGTTCAGGCATTCAGTACTTC
CDR3: CASSVGGGSRRSGIQYF

size: .
J: TRBJ1-1
D: TRBD1
V: TRBV13
length: 15
DNA: TGTGCCAGCAGCGGGCGACAGGGGCCGAACACTGAAGCTTTCTTT
CDR3: CASSGRQGPNTEAFF

size: .
J: TRBJ1-1
D: TRBD1
V: TRBV7-2
length: 13
DNA: TGTGCCAGCAGCTCTGACAGGGGAACTGAAGTTTTCTTT
CDR3: CASSSDRGTEVFF

size: .
J: TRBJ2-5
D: .
V: TRBV11-2
length: 14
DNA: TGTGCCAGCAGCTTAGGGGGGAGGGGGGAGACCCAGTACTTC
CDR3: CASSLGGRGETQYF

size: .
J: TRBJ2-6
D: .
V: TRBV12-3/TRBV12-4
length: 17
DNA: TGTGCCAGCACACAAGACAGACTAAGCTCTGGGGCCAACGTCCTGACTTTC
CDR3: CASTQDRLSSGANVLTF